This entry lists 17 T cell receptor beta chains sequenced from one sample in a study of early T cells in non-severe SARS-CoV-2 infection. TCRdb re-derived calls from the 5' RACE reads in MiXCR, one entry per CDR3 protein. The table has roughly 80,000 distinct CDR3 sequences, roughly an eighth seen once; the top ten hold approximately 3.3%. The sequencing sample was made of whole blood. All receptors derive from an adult who was a healthcare worker with PCR-confirmed SARS-CoV-2 infection or an uninfected control (not recorded which).

The chain has TRBV23-1 and TRBJ2-7; 9 bases fit TRBD1. TRBV23-1 is designated an ORF whose function remains uncertain. The CDR3 contains 17 residues. The V gene end was trimmed by 0 bases and the J gene end by 6 bases; junction bases not matched to a gene: 12. For the CDR3, the DNA is TGCGCCAGCAGTCAATCGCCCTGGGACAGGGTAGGAGGCGAGCAGTACTTC. Residues: CASSQSPWDRVGGEQYF.

The CDR3 sequence is CASSPRGGYEQFF. In nucleotides, the CDR3 is TGTGCCAGTAGTCCTCGCGGGGGGTATGAGCAGTTCTTC. The rearrangement uses TRBV19 and TRBJ2-1, with 8 bases identical to TRBD2. This CDR3 has 13 amino acids. Germline V CDR1 and CDR2: LNHDA, SQIVND (reference sequence). The V gene end was trimmed by 5 bases and the J gene end by 8 bases; junction bases not matched to a gene: 5.

This clonotype was seen just once. A clone one base away is much larger, so this may be a read error. V and J are TRBV6-1 and TRBJ1-1, with a possible D match to TRBD1 (5 bases). Per germline, CDR1 MNHNS and CDR2 SASEGT. The CDR3 totals 15 residues. CDR3 DNA sequence: TGTGCCTGCAGTTCCCCCGGGACCGGCAACACTGAAGCTTTCTTT. Translating gives CACSSPGTGNTEAFF.

The chain carries TRBV30 and TRBJ2-3; no definite D call. The V end lost 2 bases, the J end lost 2 bases, and 2 bases lay between the germline ends. Per germline, CDR1 GTSNPN and CDR2 SVGIG (reference sequence). The CDR3 sequence is 11 residues long. This CDR3 is CAWSITDTQYF. CDR3 bases: TGTGCCTGGAGTATCACAGATACGCAGTATTTT.

This chain uses TRBV7-9 with TRBJ2-7, with unresolved D. This CDR3 is built from 14 residues. Trimming took off 5 bases at V and 2 bases at J, with 13 bases between the two ends. Germline CDR1 and CDR2: SEHNR and FQNEAQ (reference sequence). CDR3 nucleotide sequence: TGTGCCAGCAGCCCCCCAGCAGAGACCTACGAGCAGTACTTC. Its translation: CASSPPAETYEQYF.

This clonotype was seen ten or more times. This chain links TRBV3-1 with TRBJ2-7; 7 nucleotides match TRBD1. V was clipped by 1 base and J by 3 bases; unmatched bases: 0. The CDR3 extends over 13 amino acids. Germline CDR1 LGHDT, CDR2 YNNKEL (reference sequence). The DNA for the CDR3 is TGTGCCAGCAGCCAAGGACAGGGCTACGAGCAGTACTTC. This encodes CASSQGQGYEQYF.

This chain links TRBV7-2 with TRBJ2-2; D gene unclear. CDR1 and CDR2 (germline): SGHTA, FQGNSA. This CDR3 spans 15 amino acids. The V end was cut by 9 bases, the J end by 4 bases, with 18 bases between. The chain's CDR3 is CASQPPAKGTGELFF. Here the CDR3 DNA reads TGTGCCAGTCAACCCCCAGCGAAGGGCACCGGGGAGCTGTTTTTT.

This clonotype was found many times. V is TRBV3-1 and J is TRBJ2-5; D is unresolved. V shed 0 bases and J shed 7 bases, with 6 bases lying between them. Germline lookup yields CDR1 LGHDT and CDR2 YNNKEL (reference sequence). This CDR3 comprises 12 residues. The CDR3 DNA follows: TGTGCCAGCAGCCAAGATTTCGGGACCCAGTACTTC. This encodes CASSQDFGTQYF.

This clonotype was seen many times. V and J are TRBV5-5 and TRBJ2-7; unclear D gene. Trimming stripped 6 bases from V and 2 bases from J, with 6 bases between. The germline V gene encodes CDR1 SGHKS and CDR2 YYEKEE (reference sequence). The CDR3 contains 11 residues. The CDR3 loop reads CASTNPYEQYF. The CDR3 DNA follows: TGTGCCAGCACCAACCCCTACGAGCAGTACTTC. Full variable domain (outside the CDR3, taken from reference TRBV5-5 and TRBJ2-7): DAGVTQSPTHLIKTRGQQVTLRCSPISGHKSVSWYQQVLGQGPQFIFQYYEKEERGRGNFPDRFSARQFPNYSSELNVNALLLGDSALYLCASTNPYEQYFGPGTRLTVT.

This clonotype was picked up a small number of times. The chain combines TRBV2 with TRBJ2-1, with 11 bases that match TRBD2. Germline assignment: CDR1 SNHLY and CDR2 FYNNEI. V was pared by 5 bases and J by 7 bases, with 10 bases of the junction left unmatched. This CDR3 is 16 amino acids long. The CDR3 nucleotides are TGTGCCAGCAGTTCCTTAGCGGGAGGGCCACGAAATGAGCAGTTCTTC. Translating gives CASSSLAGGPRNEQFF.

The rearrangement uses TRBV18 and TRBJ2-3, with D unclear. Germline V gene sequence: CDR1 KGHSH, CDR2 LQKENI. Trimming left V 4 bases short and J 0 bases short, with 5 bases between. The CDR3 is 13 amino acids. The CDR3 sequence: CASSRGSTDTQYF. CDR3 coding DNA: TGTGCCAGCTCACGTGGAAGCACAGATACGCAGTATTTT.

In its sample, this clonotype was seen a few times. V is TRBV5-6 and J is TRBJ2-5; 9 bases match TRBD2. The CDR3 consists of 16 residues. CDR1 and CDR2 from the germline V gene are SGHDT and YYEEEE. J was trimmed by 0 bases and V by 1 base; bases with no gene match: 4. CDR3 sequence reads: CASSLKASGDQETQYF. CDR3 DNA: TGTGCCAGCAGCTTGAAGGCTAGCGGGGACCAAGAGACCCAGTACTTC. Together with reference TRBV5-6 and TRBJ2-5, the CDR3 gives the full variable domain: DAGVTQSPTHLIKTRGQQVTLRCSPKSGHDTVSWYQQALGQGPQFIFQYYEEEERQRGNFPDRFSGHQFPNYSSELNVNALLLGDSALYLCASSLKASGDQETQYFGPGTRLLVL.

This clonotype was seen only a few times. The chain joins TRBV18 to TRBJ1-5; D gene ambiguous. The CDR3 runs to 13 residues. CDR1 and CDR2 (germline): KGHSH, LQKENI. Between the trimmed V and J ends, which lost 1 base and 7 bases, there was a span of 8 bases. The CDR3 nucleotides read TGTGCCAGCTCACCACTCCTCGAACAGCCCCAGCATTTT. Amino acid sequence: CASSPLLEQPQHF. Filled out from reference TRBV18 and TRBJ1-5, the complete variable domain reads NAGVMQNPRHLVRRRGQEARLRCSPMKGHSHVYWYRQLPEEGLKFMVYLQKENIIDESGMPKERFSAEFPKEGPSILRIQQVVRGDSAAYFCASSPLLEQPQHFGDGTRLSIL.

This clonotype occurred many times. The V gene is TRBV28, the J gene TRBJ1-5; D perhaps matches TRBD1 (5 bases). Germline assignment: CDR1 MDHEN and CDR2 SYDVKM. V shed 8 bases and J shed 5 bases, with 16 bases lying between them. The CDR3 totals 14 residues. The CDR3 region is CASHTGQSYQPQHF. CDR3 bases: TGTGCCAGCCATACGGGGCAGAGTTATCAGCCCCAGCATTTT.

The CDR3 sequence is CASSFSGWGVDEQFF. CDR3 DNA sequence: TGTGCCAGCAGCTTTTCGGGGTGGGGTGTAGATGAGCAGTTCTTC. The rearrangement uses TRBV7-2 and TRBJ2-1; D may be TRBD2 (5 bases). The germline CDR1 and CDR2 sequences are SGHTA and FQGNSA. The V end was cut by 3 bases, the J end by 8 bases, with 17 bases between. This CDR3 is built from 15 residues.

Ten or more counts support this clonotype. J is TRBJ2-7 and V is TRBV4-1; 8 positions agree with TRBD1. The CDR3 contains 16 residues. The junction had 8 bases not matched to a gene; V was cut back by 4 bases and J by 0 bases. Germline V lookup: CDR1 MGHRA, CDR2 YSYEKL. The CDR3 nucleotides read TGCGCCAGCAGCCCCTCTGGACAGGGCAGCTCCTACGAGCAGTACTTC. As protein: CASSPSGQGSSYEQYF.

This clonotype has at least ten counts. The rearrangement joins TRBV7-9 to TRBJ2-1; the match to TRBD2 covers 7 bases. J gave up 7 bases and V 2 bases, and 5 bases lay outside the gene matches. The germline gives CDR1 SEHNR, CDR2 FQNEAQ (reference sequence). CDR3 size: 14 residues. CDR3 sequence: CASSLLGLGNEQFF. The CDR3 DNA sequence: TGTGCCAGCAGCTTACTAGGACTAGGGAATGAGCAGTTCTTC.